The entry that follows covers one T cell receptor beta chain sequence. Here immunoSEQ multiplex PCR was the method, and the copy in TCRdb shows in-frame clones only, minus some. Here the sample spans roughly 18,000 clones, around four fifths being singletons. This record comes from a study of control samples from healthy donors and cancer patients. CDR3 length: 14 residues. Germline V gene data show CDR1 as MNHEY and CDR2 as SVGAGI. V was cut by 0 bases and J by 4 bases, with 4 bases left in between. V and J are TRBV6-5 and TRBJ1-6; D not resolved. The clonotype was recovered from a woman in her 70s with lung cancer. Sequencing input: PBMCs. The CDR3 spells CASSYSEYNSPLHF. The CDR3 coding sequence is TGTGCCAGCAGTTACTCTGAGTATAATTCACCCCTCCACTTT.